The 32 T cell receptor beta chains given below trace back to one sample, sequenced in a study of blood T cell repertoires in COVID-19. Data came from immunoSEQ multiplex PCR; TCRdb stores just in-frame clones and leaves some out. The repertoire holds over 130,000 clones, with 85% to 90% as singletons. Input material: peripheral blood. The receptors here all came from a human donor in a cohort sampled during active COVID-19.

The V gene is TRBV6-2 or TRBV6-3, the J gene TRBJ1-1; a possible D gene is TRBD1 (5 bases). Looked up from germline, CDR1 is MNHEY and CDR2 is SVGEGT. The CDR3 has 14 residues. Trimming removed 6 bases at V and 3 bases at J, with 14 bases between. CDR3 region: CASSDQGGDTEAFF. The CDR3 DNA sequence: TGTGCCAGCAGCGACCAGGGCGGGGACACTGAAGCTTTCTTT.

CDR3 protein: CASSLFPSGRQETQYF. CDR3 sequence (DNA): TGTGCCAGCAGCTTGTTTCCTAGCGGGAGACAGGAGACCCAGTACTTC. The chain couples TRBV5-5 to TRBJ2-5; 10 bases line up with TRBD2. This CDR3 contains 16 residues. V gave up 1 base and J gave up 5 bases; unmatched junction bases: 8. Germline-derived CDR1 and CDR2 are SGHKS and YYEKEE (reference sequence).

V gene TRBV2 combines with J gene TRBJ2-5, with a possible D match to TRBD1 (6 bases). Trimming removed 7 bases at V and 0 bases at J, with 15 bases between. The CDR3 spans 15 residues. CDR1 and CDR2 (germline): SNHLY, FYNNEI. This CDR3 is CASIPGTIDQETQYF. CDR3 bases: TGTGCCAGCATTCCCGGGACAATCGACCAAGAGACCCAGTACTTC.

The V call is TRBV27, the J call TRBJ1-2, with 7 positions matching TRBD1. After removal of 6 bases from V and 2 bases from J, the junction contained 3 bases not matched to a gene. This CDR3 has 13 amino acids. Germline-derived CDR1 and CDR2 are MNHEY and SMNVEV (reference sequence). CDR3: CASRGTVNYGYTF. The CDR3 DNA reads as TGTGCCAGCAGGGGGACAGTAAACTATGGCTACACCTTC.

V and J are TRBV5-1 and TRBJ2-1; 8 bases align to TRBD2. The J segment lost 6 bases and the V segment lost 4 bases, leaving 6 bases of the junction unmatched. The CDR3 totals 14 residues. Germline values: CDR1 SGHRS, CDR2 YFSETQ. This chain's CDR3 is CASSPPGLGNEQFF. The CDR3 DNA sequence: TGCGCCAGCAGCCCCCCGGGACTAGGCAATGAGCAGTTCTTC.

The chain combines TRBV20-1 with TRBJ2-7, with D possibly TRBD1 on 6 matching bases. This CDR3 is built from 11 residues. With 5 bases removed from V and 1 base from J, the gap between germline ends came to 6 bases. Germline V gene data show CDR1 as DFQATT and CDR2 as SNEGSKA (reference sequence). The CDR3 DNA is TGCAGTGCTGGACAGTCCTACGAGCAGTACTTC. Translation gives CSAGQSYEQYF.

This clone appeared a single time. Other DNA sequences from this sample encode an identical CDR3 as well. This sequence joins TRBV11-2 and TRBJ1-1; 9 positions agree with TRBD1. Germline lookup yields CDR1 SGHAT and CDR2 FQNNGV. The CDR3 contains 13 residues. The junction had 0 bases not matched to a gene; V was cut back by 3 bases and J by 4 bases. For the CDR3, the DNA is TGTGCCAGCAGCTTGACAGGGGGCACTGAAGCTTTCTTT. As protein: CASSLTGGTEAFF.

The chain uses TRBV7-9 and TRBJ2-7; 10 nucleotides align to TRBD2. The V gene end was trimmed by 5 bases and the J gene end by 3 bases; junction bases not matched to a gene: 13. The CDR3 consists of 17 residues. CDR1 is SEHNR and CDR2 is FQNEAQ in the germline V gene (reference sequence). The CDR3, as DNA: TGTGCCAGCAGCCAAGGATCTAGCGGGAGTTGGCTCTACGAGCAGTACTTC. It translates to CASSQGSSGSWLYEQYF.

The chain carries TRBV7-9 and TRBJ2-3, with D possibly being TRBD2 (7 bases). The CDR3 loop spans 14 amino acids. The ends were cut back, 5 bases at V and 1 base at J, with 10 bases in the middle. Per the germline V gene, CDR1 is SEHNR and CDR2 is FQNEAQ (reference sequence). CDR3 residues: CASSRGGGTDTQYF. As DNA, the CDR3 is TGTGCCAGCAGCAGGGGGGGAGGCACAGATACGCAGTATTTT. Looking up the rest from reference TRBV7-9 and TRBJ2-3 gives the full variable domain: DTGVSQNPRHKITKRGQNVTFRCDPISEHNRLYWYRQTLGQGPEFLTYFQNEAQLEKSRLLSDRFSAERPKGSFSTLEIQRTEQGDSAMYLCASSRGGGTDTQYFGPGTRLTVL.

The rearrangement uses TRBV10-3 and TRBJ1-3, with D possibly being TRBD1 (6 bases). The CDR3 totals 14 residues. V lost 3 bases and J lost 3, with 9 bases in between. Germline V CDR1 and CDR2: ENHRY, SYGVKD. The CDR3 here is CAISDQGFGNTIYF. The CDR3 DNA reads TGTGCCATCAGTGATCAGGGGTTTGGAAACACCATATATTTT.

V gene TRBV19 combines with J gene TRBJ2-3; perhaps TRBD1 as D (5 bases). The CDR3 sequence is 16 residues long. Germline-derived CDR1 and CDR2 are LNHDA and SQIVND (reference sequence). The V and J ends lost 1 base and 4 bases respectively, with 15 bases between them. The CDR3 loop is CASSIAGPPGADTQYF. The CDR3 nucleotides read TGTGCCAGTAGTATAGCAGGGCCCCCCGGAGCAGATACGCAGTATTTT. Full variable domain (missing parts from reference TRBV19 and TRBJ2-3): DGGITQSPKYLFRKEGQNVTLSCEQNLNHDAMYWYRQDPGQGLRLIYYSQIVNDFQKGDIAEGYSVSREKKESFPLTVTSAQKNPTAFYLCASSIAGPPGADTQYFGPGTRLTVL.

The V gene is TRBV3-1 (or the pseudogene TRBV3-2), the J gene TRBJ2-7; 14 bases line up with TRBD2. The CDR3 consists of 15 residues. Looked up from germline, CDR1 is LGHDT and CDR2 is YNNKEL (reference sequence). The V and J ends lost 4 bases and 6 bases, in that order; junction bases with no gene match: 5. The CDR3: CASSPTSGGAFEQYF. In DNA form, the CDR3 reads TGTGCCAGCAGCCCGACTAGCGGGGGGGCCTTCGAGCAGTACTTC.

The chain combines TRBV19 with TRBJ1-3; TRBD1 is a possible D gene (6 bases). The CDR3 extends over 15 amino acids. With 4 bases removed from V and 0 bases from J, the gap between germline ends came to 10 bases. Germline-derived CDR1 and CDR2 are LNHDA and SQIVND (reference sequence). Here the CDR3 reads CASSTTGSSGNTIYF. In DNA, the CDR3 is TGTGCCAGTAGTACGACAGGAAGCTCTGGAAACACCATATATTTT.

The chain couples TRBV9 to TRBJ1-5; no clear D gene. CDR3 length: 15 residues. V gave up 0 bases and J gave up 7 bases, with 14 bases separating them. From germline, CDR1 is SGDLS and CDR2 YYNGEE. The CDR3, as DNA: TGTGCCAGCAGCGTAGAGGGCAGGAGGGAGCAGCCCCAGCATTTT. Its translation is CASSVEGRREQPQHF.

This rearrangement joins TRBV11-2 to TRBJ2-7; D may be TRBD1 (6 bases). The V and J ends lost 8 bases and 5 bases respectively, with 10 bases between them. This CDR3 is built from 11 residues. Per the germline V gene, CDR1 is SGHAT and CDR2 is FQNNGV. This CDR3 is CASVGGHEQYF. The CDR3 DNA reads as TGTGCCAGCGTAGGGGGTCACGAGCAGTACTTC.

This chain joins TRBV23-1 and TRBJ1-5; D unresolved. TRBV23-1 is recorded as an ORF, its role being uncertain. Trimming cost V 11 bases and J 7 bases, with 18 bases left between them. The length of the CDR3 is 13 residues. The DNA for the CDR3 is TGCGCCCCCACTGCTAGGATGAGACAGCCCCAGCATTTT. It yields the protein CAPTARMRQPQHF.

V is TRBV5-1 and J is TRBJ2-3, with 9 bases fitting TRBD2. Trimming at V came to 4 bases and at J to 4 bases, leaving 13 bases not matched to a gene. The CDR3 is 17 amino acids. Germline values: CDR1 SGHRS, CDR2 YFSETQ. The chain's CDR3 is CASSATIAGGGADTQYF. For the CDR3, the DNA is TGCGCCAGCAGCGCAACTATTGCGGGGGGGGGCGCAGATACGCAGTATTTT.

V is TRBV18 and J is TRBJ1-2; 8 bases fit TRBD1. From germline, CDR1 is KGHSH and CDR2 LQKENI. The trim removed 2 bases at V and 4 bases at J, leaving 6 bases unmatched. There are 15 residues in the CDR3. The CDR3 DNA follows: TGTGCCAGCTCACCATCGGACAGGGCGGGCTATGGCTACACCTTC. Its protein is CASSPSDRAGYGYTF.

The CDR3 region is CASSFNLAGAQETQYF. The CDR3 nucleotides read TGTGCCAGCAGCTTCAATCTAGCGGGGGCCCAAGAGACCCAGTACTTC. The rearrangement links TRBV5-4 to TRBJ2-5; 10 bases align to TRBD2. CDR3 length: 16 residues. Per germline, CDR1 SGHNT and CDR2 YYREEE (reference sequence). With V trimmed by 2 bases and J by 1 base, 5 bases remained unmatched.

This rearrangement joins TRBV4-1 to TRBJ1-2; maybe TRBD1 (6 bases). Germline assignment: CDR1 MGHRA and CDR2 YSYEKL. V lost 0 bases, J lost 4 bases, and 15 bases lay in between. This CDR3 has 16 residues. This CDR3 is CASSQESGDGAYGYTF. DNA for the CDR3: TGCGCCAGCAGCCAAGAATCAGGGGATGGGGCCTATGGCTACACCTTC.

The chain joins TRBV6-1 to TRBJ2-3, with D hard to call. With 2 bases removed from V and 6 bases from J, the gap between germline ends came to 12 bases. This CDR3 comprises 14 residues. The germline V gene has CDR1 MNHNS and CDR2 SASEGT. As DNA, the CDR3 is TGTGCCAGCAGTGAAATTGGGCCAGGTGATACGCAGTATTTT. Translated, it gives CASSEIGPGDTQYF.

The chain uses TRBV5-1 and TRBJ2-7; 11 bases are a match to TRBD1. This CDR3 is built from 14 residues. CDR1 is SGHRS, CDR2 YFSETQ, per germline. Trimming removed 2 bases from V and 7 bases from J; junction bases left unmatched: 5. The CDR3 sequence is CASSLSGQGDEQYF. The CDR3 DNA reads TGCGCCAGCAGCTTATCGGGACAGGGGGATGAGCAGTACTTC.

CDR3 nucleotides: TGCGCCAGCAGCCCGGGACAGGGGGCTCTAAATGAGCAGTTCTTC. Protein sequence: CASSPGQGALNEQFF. This rearrangement joins TRBV5-1 to TRBJ2-1, with 12 positions matching TRBD1. V lost 4 bases, J lost 7 bases, and 6 bases stayed unmatched. Germline values: CDR1 SGHRS, CDR2 YFSETQ. The CDR3 is 15 amino acids.

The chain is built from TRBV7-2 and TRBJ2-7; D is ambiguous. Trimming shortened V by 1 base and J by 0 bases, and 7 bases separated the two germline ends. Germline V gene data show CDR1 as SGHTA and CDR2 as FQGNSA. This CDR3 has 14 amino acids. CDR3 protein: CASSLVSSSYEQYF. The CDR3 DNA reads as TGTGCCAGCAGCTTAGTGTCGAGCTCCTACGAGCAGTACTTC.

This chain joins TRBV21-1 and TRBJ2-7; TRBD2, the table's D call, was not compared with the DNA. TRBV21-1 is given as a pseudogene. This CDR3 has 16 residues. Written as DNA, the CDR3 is TGTGCCAGCAGCAAAGACATTAGGACTAGTACCTACGAGCAGTACTTC. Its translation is CASSKDIRTSTYEQYF.

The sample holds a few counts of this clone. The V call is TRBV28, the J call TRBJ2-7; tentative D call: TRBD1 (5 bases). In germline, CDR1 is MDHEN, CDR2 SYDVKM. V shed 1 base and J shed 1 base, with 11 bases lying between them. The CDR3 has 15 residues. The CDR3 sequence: CASSLSPDSSYEQYF. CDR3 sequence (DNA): TGTGCCAGCAGTTTATCCCCAGACAGTTCCTACGAGCAGTACTTC.

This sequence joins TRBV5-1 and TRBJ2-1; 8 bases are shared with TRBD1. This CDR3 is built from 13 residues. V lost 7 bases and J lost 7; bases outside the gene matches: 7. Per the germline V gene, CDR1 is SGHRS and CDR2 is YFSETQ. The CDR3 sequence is CASGTGGGNEQFF. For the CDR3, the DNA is TGCGCCAGCGGCACAGGGGGAGGTAATGAGCAGTTCTTC.

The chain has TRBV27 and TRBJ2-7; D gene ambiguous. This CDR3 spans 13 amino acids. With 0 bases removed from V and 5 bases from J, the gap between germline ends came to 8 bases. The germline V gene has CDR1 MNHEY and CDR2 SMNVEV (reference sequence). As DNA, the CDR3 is TGTGCCAGCAGTTTATCTAGCCAGCACGAGCAGTACTTC. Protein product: CASSLSSQHEQYF.

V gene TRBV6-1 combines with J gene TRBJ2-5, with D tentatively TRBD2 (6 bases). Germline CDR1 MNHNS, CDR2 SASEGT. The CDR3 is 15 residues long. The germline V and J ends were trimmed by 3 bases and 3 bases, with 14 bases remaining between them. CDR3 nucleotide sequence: TGTGCCAGCAGTGAGCGAAGCGGGTCGGAAGAGACCCAGTACTTC. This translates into CASSERSGSEETQYF.

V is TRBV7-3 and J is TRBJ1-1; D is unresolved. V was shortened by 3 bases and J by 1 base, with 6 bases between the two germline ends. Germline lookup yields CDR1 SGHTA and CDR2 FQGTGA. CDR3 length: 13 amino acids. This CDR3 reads CASSFGENTEAFF. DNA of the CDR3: TGTGCCAGCAGCTTCGGGGAGAACACTGAAGCTTTCTTT.

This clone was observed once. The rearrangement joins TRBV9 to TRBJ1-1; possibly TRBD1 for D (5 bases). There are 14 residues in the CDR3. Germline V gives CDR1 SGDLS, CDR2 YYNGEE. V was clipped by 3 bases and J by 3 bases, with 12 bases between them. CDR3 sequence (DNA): TGTGCCAGCAGCGCCCGGTGGGGCGACACTGAAGCTTTCTTT. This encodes CASSARWGDTEAFF.

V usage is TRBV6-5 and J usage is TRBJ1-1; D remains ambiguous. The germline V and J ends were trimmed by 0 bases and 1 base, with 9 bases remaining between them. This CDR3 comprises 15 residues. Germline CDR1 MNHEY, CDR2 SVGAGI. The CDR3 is CASSYSKRTNTEAFF. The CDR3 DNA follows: TGTGCCAGCAGTTACTCGAAGCGGACGAACACTGAAGCTTTCTTT.